The rows below give T cell receptor beta chains drawn from one sample of a study of hypomethylating agent response in myelodysplastic syndrome. Profiled with immunoSEQ multiplex PCR; TCRdb holds only in-frame clones, not every one. Among 4,300 or so clones listed, roughly 84% were seen once. Specimen: bone marrow, collected before or after starting hypomethylating agent treatment for myelodysplastic syndrome (not recorded which). These receptors were obtained from a human donor with myelodysplastic syndrome. CDR3s include the opening cysteine and the closing phenylalanine or tryptophan. A D gene is named only where the DNA matches it firmly. Clone size appears in some rows only: once, few, many, or a class for an expanded clone.

clone size | J gene | V gene | D gene | CDR3 protein | CDR3 DNA
few | TRBJ2-7 | TRBV6-5 | - | CASSALGHEQYF | TGTGCCAGCAGCGCCCTGGGCCACGAGCAGTACTTC
- | TRBJ2-5 | TRBV7-7 | - | CASSLEFEGGPHWRAQETQYF | TGTGCCAGCAGCTTAGAGTTTGAGGGGGGCCCCCACTGGCGGGCCCAAGAGACCCAGTACTTC
- | TRBJ2-5 | TRBV15 | - | CATSRARDTSQETQYF | TGTGCCACCAGCAGAGCTAGGGACACTAGCCAAGAGACCCAGTACTTC
- | TRBJ2-5 | TRBV5-1 | - | CASSLESGRETQYF | TGCGCCAGCAGCTTGGAGTCAGGTCGAGAGACCCAGTACTTC
once | TRBJ2-2 | TRBV18 | - | CASSPRSRGPGELFF | TGTGCCAGCTCACCACGGTCAAGGGGCCCCGGGGAGCTGTTTTTT
- | TRBJ2-7 | TRBV3-1/TRBV3-2 | - | CASSQDRYF | TGTGCCAGCAGCCAAGACAGATACTTC
- | TRBJ1-6 | TRBV6-1 | - | CASSEESTAGNSPLHF | TGTGCCAGCAGTGAAGAAAGTACTGCGGGTAATTCACCCCTCCACTTT
once | TRBJ2-7 | TRBV29-1 | - | CSVGGLPAPYEQYF | TGCAGCGTTGGCGGACTGCCTGCCCCCTACGAGCAGTACTTC
- | TRBJ2-7 | TRBV6-6 | TRBD2 | CASGSGGSYEQYF | TGTGCCAGCGGTTCGGGGGGTTCCTACGAGCAGTACTTC
- | TRBJ1-2 | TRBV4-1 | TRBD1 | CASSQYAGQGYGYTF | TGCGCCAGCAGCCAATACGCGGGACAGGGCTATGGCTACACCTTC
once | TRBJ1-2 | TRBV5-5 | - | CASSLSTTGHMGGYTF | TGTGCCAGCAGCTTGTCTACCACTGGGCACATGGGAGGCTACACCTTC
once | TRBJ1-2 | TRBV5-1 | - | CASSFGSANYGYTF | TGCGCCAGCAGCTTTGGCAGCGCTAACTATGGCTACACCTTC
- | TRBJ1-1 | TRBV5-4 | - | CASSFSLGNTEAFF | TGTGCCAGCAGCTTTTCTCTGGGGAACACTGAAGCTTTCTTT
- | TRBJ1-1 | TRBV30 | - | CAWSPSDRQNTEAFF | TGTGCCTGGAGCCCATCGGACAGACAAAACACTGAAGCTTTCTTT
- | TRBJ1-5 | TRBV5-6 | TRBD1 | CASSSYRGNQPQHF | TGTGCCAGCAGCTCCTACAGGGGGAATCAGCCCCAGCATTTT
- | TRBJ1-1 | TRBV19 | - | CASCQVSNTEAFF | TGTGCCAGCTGCCAGGTTTCGAACACTGAAGCTTTCTTT
- | TRBJ1-5 | TRBV27 | - | CASSIGGYSNQPQHF | TGTGCCAGCAGTATCGGCGGCTATAGCAATCAGCCCCAGCATTTT
- | TRBJ1-1 | TRBV10-1 | - | CASSVQANTEAFF | TGCGCCAGCAGTGTCCAGGCCAACACTGAAGCTTTCTTT
once | TRBJ2-6 | TRBV7-6 | - | CASSARRGTDISGANVLTF | TGTGCCAGCAGCGCCAGACGTGGTACCGATATCTCTGGGGCCAACGTCCTGACTTTC
- | TRBJ2-7 | TRBV7-6 | - | CASGRGYEQYF | TGTGCCAGCGGGCGGGGCTACGAGCAGTACTTC
- | TRBJ2-5 | TRBV6-5 | - | CASSRESQETQYF | TGTGCCAGCAGCAGGGAGTCACAAGAGACCCAGTACTTC